These T cell receptor beta chains were read from a single sample in a study of PD-L1 blockade in urothelial cancer. Some clones are missing from TCRdb's copy, which holds only in-frame ones; the method was immunoSEQ multiplex PCR. Among about 88,000 clones listed, roughly 90% were seen once. The sample was PBMCs, taken around atezolizumab (anti-PD-L1) treatment. The receptor source for this set is a woman older than 75 with urothelial cancer. Both conserved end residues are part of each CDR3. The D gene is left open where the match is weak. Not every row has a clone size; where given, it reads once, few, many or a size class.

clone size: once
D gene: TRBD2
V gene: TRBV2
J gene: TRBJ2-5
CDR3 DNA: TGTGCCAGCAGTGAAAGGTTGGGACTAGCGGGTCCCCAAGAGACCCAGTACTTC
CDR3 protein: CASSERLGLAGPQETQYF

clone size: -
D gene: TRBD1
V gene: TRBV10-3
J gene: TRBJ1-5
CDR3 DNA: TGTGCCATCAGTCAGGGACAGGAAGGGAATCAGCCCCAGCATTTT
CDR3 protein: CAISQGQEGNQPQHF

clone size: -
D gene: -
V gene: TRBV9
J gene: TRBJ1-1
CDR3 DNA: TGTGCCAGCAGCGTTCAATGGAACACTGAAGCTTTCTTT
CDR3 protein: CASSVQWNTEAFF

clone size: -
D gene: -
V gene: TRBV11-2
J gene: TRBJ1-5
CDR3 DNA: TGTGCCAGCAGCTTCAGGGGCGCGGGTCAGCCCCAGCATTTT
CDR3 protein: CASSFRGAGQPQHF

clone size: once
D gene: TRBD1
V gene: TRBV7-9
J gene: TRBJ2-5
CDR3 DNA: TGTGCCAGCAGCCCTGGGACAGGGGGATTTCAAGAGACCCAGTACTTC
CDR3 protein: CASSPGTGGFQETQYF

clone size: -
D gene: TRBD1
V gene: TRBV28
J gene: TRBJ1-2
CDR3 DNA: TGTGCCAGCAGCCTTACAGGGGGCAGAGGCTACACCTTC
CDR3 protein: CASSLTGGRGYTF

clone size: -
D gene: TRBD1
V gene: TRBV28
J gene: TRBJ2-3
CDR3 DNA: TGTGCCAGCAGTGGACAGGCGGGAGATACGCAGTATTTT
CDR3 protein: CASSGQAGDTQYF

clone size: -
D gene: TRBD2
V gene: TRBV4-1
J gene: TRBJ2-2
CDR3 DNA: TGCGCCAGCAGCCAAGATAGGAGCGGGAGGGGAACCGGGGAGCTGTTTTTT
CDR3 protein: CASSQDRSGRGTGELFF

clone size: -
D gene: -
V gene: TRBV7-9
J gene: TRBJ1-1
CDR3 DNA: TGTGCCAGCAGCTTAGGGAGGGGAGCTTTCTTT
CDR3 protein: CASSLGRGAFF

clone size: -
D gene: TRBD1
V gene: TRBV7-8
J gene: TRBJ2-1
CDR3 DNA: TGTGCCAGCAGCTTAGGACAGGGGGCTCTTGGGTACAATGAGCAGTTCTTC
CDR3 protein: CASSLGQGALGYNEQFF

clone size: few
D gene: -
V gene: TRBV6-1
J gene: TRBJ1-4
CDR3 DNA: TGTGCCAGCAGTTTCCCGACAGGAGTGGAAAAACTGTTTTTT
CDR3 protein: CASSFPTGVEKLFF

clone size: -
D gene: TRBD2
V gene: TRBV28
J gene: TRBJ2-3
CDR3 DNA: TGTGCCAGCAGTTTCGGCGGGAGGTCAGATACGCAGTATTTT
CDR3 protein: CASSFGGRSDTQYF

clone size: -
D gene: TRBD1
V gene: TRBV7-2
J gene: TRBJ2-5
CDR3 DNA: TGTGCCAGCAGCACAACAGGGGGGAGTGGGGCCCAGTACTTC
CDR3 protein: CASSTTGGSGAQYF

clone size: once
D gene: TRBD1
V gene: TRBV25-1
J gene: TRBJ2-7
CDR3 DNA: TGTGCCAGCAGTGAATTACAGGGGAGCTACGAGCAGTACTTC
CDR3 protein: CASSELQGSYEQYF

clone size: few
D gene: -
V gene: TRBV28
J gene: TRBJ2-7
CDR3 DNA: TGTGCCAGCAGTTTGTCGGGGACCTACGAGCAGTACTTC
CDR3 protein: CASSLSGTYEQYF

clone size: -
D gene: -
V gene: TRBV6-6
J gene: TRBJ1-1
CDR3 DNA: TGTGCCAGCACCTACTCTCCCGGGGGAGGAACTGAAGCTTTCTTT
CDR3 protein: CASTYSPGGGTEAFF

clone size: -
D gene: -
V gene: TRBV27
J gene: TRBJ1-1
CDR3 DNA: TGTGCCAGCAAGACGGCCCGCGGGGGGATGGACACTGAAGCTTTCTTT
CDR3 protein: CASKTARGGMDTEAFF

clone size: few
D gene: -
V gene: TRBV19
J gene: TRBJ1-5
CDR3 DNA: TGTGCCAGTAGGCGGAACGTCGTCAATCAGCCCCAGCATTTT
CDR3 protein: CASRRNVVNQPQHF

clone size: once
D gene: -
V gene: TRBV20-1
J gene: TRBJ2-7
CDR3 DNA: TGCAGTGCTAGAGTTAGCTACGAGCAGTACTTC
CDR3 protein: CSARVSYEQYF

clone size: once
D gene: TRBD1
V gene: TRBV30
J gene: TRBJ1-1
CDR3 DNA: TGTGCCTGGAGTGTATCTTATCAGGGGGAGGTGAGCACTGAAGCTTTCTTT
CDR3 protein: CAWSVSYQGEVSTEAFF

clone size: few
D gene: -
V gene: TRBV5-1
J gene: TRBJ1-2
CDR3 DNA: TGCGCCAGCAGCTTGGTTACGGGGGAGGGAGGCTACACCTTC
CDR3 protein: CASSLVTGEGGYTF

clone size: -
D gene: TRBD2
V gene: TRBV5-1
J gene: TRBJ2-1
CDR3 DNA: TGCGCCAGCAGCTCGACTAGCGGGAACTCTATTGGGCAGTTCTTC
CDR3 protein: CASSSTSGNSIGQFF

clone size: once
D gene: -
V gene: TRBV5-1
J gene: TRBJ2-1
CDR3 DNA: TGCGCCAGCAGCTCGACAGGCTCCTACAATGAGCAGTTCTTC
CDR3 protein: CASSSTGSYNEQFF

clone size: -
D gene: TRBD2
V gene: TRBV6-5
J gene: TRBJ2-1
CDR3 DNA: TGTGCCAGCAGTTTAGCGGGAGGGAACAATGAGCAGTTCTTC
CDR3 protein: CASSLAGGNNEQFF

clone size: once
D gene: TRBD2
V gene: TRBV4-2
J gene: TRBJ2-7
CDR3 DNA: TGTGCCAGCAGAAGTGGGACTAGCAACTCCTACGAGCAGTACTTC
CDR3 protein: CASRSGTSNSYEQYF

clone size: -
D gene: TRBD2
V gene: TRBV14
J gene: TRBJ2-1
CDR3 DNA: TGTGCCAGCAGCCGCCTACTAGCGGGAGATTTCAATGAGCAGTTCTTC
CDR3 protein: CASSRLLAGDFNEQFF

clone size: -
D gene: -
V gene: TRBV30
J gene: TRBJ1-3
CDR3 DNA: TGTGCCTGGACTCCAGGGATCGGGGGCTCTGGAAACACCATATATTTT
CDR3 protein: CAWTPGIGGSGNTIYF

clone size: -
D gene: -
V gene: TRBV5-1
J gene: TRBJ2-2
CDR3 DNA: TGCGCCAGCAGCTTGAGGAGCGGGCTTTCCCCCGGGGAGCTGTTTTTT
CDR3 protein: CASSLRSGLSPGELFF

clone size: -
D gene: -
V gene: TRBV2
J gene: TRBJ1-1
CDR3 DNA: TGTGCCAGCAGCCGGACATTGGGGACTGAAGCTTTCTTT
CDR3 protein: CASSRTLGTEAFF

clone size: -
D gene: TRBD1
V gene: TRBV30
J gene: TRBJ2-1
CDR3 DNA: TGTGCCGGCCACAGGGGCCAGAATGAGCAGTTCTTC
CDR3 protein: CAGHRGQNEQFF

clone size: -
D gene: -
V gene: TRBV2
J gene: TRBJ1-1
CDR3 DNA: TGTGCCAGCACCGCACCTGGACTGGCAAACACTGAAGCTTTCTTT
CDR3 protein: CASTAPGLANTEAFF

clone size: -
D gene: -
V gene: TRBV11-3
J gene: TRBJ2-7
CDR3 DNA: TGTGCCAGCAGCTTAAACGCGGTCTACGAGCAGTACTTC
CDR3 protein: CASSLNAVYEQYF

clone size: once
D gene: -
V gene: TRBV10-1
J gene: TRBJ1-5
CDR3 DNA: TGCGCCAGCAGCAAGATGCGGAGCAATCAGCCCCAGCATTTT
CDR3 protein: CASSKMRSNQPQHF

clone size: -
D gene: TRBD2
V gene: TRBV6-1
J gene: TRBJ2-3
CDR3 DNA: TGTGCCAGCAGACTAGCGGGAGATGGATATACGCAGTATTTT
CDR3 protein: CASRLAGDGYTQYF

clone size: -
D gene: -
V gene: TRBV11-2
J gene: TRBJ1-1
CDR3 DNA: TGTGCCAGCAGCTTAGGGCCGGGGAACACTGAAGCTTTCTTT
CDR3 protein: CASSLGPGNTEAFF

clone size: few
D gene: -
V gene: TRBV29-1
J gene: TRBJ1-1
CDR3 DNA: TGCAGCGGTTATTGGGCCACTGAAGCTTTCTTT
CDR3 protein: CSGYWATEAFF

clone size: -
D gene: TRBD2
V gene: TRBV28
J gene: TRBJ2-1
CDR3 DNA: TGTGCCAGCAGTCCTACTAGCGGGCTTGCTGAGCAGTTCTTC
CDR3 protein: CASSPTSGLAEQFF

clone size: -
D gene: TRBD2
V gene: TRBV7-8
J gene: TRBJ2-7
CDR3 DNA: TGTGCCAGCAGCTCAGCTAGCGGGGCTCCCTACGAGCAGTACTTC
CDR3 protein: CASSSASGAPYEQYF

clone size: -
D gene: -
V gene: TRBV4-2
J gene: TRBJ1-5
CDR3 DNA: TGTGCCAGCAGCCAAGGGGTAGGGGATAGCAATCAGCCCCAGCATTTT
CDR3 protein: CASSQGVGDSNQPQHF

clone size: -
D gene: TRBD1
V gene: TRBV7-3
J gene: TRBJ2-2
CDR3 DNA: TGTGCCAGCAGCTCGACCCCAGGGGGCACCGGGGAGCTGTTTTTT
CDR3 protein: CASSSTPGGTGELFF

clone size: once
D gene: TRBD1
V gene: TRBV5-1
J gene: TRBJ2-5
CDR3 DNA: TGCGCCAGCCGATACAGGGGGCAGGAGCAAGAGACCCAGTACTTC
CDR3 protein: CASRYRGQEQETQYF

clone size: -
D gene: TRBD1
V gene: TRBV5-3
J gene: TRBJ2-3
CDR3 DNA: TGTGCCAGAAGCCGAAGCCGGGACAGGGGGCCGGATACGCAGTATTTT
CDR3 protein: CARSRSRDRGPDTQYF

clone size: -
D gene: -
V gene: TRBV6-1
J gene: TRBJ1-1
CDR3 DNA: TGTGCCACCTCCCGAGAGGCTGAAGCTTTCTTT
CDR3 protein: CATSREAEAFF

clone size: -
D gene: TRBD1
V gene: TRBV27
J gene: TRBJ2-7
CDR3 DNA: TGTGCCAGCAGAGGGACAGTTGTTTACGAGCAGTACTTC
CDR3 protein: CASRGTVVYEQYF

clone size: -
D gene: -
V gene: TRBV15
J gene: TRBJ2-1
CDR3 DNA: TGTGCCACCATCGGCCCCGAGGACACATCCTACAATGAGCAGTTCTTC
CDR3 protein: CATIGPEDTSYNEQFF

clone size: -
D gene: -
V gene: TRBV15
J gene: TRBJ2-2
CDR3 DNA: TGTGCCACCAGTTTCGGGTCGACCGGGGAGCTGTTTTTT
CDR3 protein: CATSFGSTGELFF

clone size: -
D gene: -
V gene: TRBV28
J gene: TRBJ2-7
CDR3 DNA: TGTGCCAGCAGTCTCCCCCCGTCCGGGAAAGACTACGAGCAGTACTTC
CDR3 protein: CASSLPPSGKDYEQYF

clone size: -
D gene: TRBD1
V gene: TRBV28
J gene: TRBJ1-2
CDR3 DNA: TGTGCCACCGCGACAGGGATGGCTGGCTACACCTTC
CDR3 protein: CATATGMAGYTF

clone size: once
D gene: -
V gene: TRBV5-1
J gene: TRBJ2-3
CDR3 DNA: TGCGCCAGCAGCTTGGCTACACAGGGTCCAGATACGCAGTATTTT
CDR3 protein: CASSLATQGPDTQYF

clone size: -
D gene: TRBD2
V gene: TRBV19
J gene: TRBJ2-5
CDR3 DNA: TGTGCCAGTAGTCTTCGGACAGCGACTAGCGGGAGGGCGGGTCAAGAGACCCAGTACTTC
CDR3 protein: CASSLRTATSGRAGQETQYF

clone size: -
D gene: TRBD2
V gene: TRBV9
J gene: TRBJ2-7
CDR3 DNA: TGTGCCAGCAGCGGCGGGAGTTCGGGCGAGCAGTACTTC
CDR3 protein: CASSGGSSGEQYF